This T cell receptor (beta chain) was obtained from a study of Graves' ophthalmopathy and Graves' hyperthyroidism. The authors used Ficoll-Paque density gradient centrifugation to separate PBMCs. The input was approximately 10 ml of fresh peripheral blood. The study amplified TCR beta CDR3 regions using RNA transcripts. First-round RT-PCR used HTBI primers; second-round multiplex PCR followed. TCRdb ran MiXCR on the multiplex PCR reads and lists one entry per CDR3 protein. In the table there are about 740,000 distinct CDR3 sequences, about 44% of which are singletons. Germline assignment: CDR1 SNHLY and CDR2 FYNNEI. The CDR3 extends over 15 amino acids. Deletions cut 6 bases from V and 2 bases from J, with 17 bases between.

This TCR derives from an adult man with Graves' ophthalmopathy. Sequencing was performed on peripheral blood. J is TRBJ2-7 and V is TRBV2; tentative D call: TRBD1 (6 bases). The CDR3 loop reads CASSSQGPRTYEQYF. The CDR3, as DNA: TGTGCCAGCAGCTCACAGGGTCCCCGCACCTACGAGCAGTACTTC.